This T cell receptor (beta chain) emerged from a study of cytomegalovirus exposure and HLA in healthy donors. This PCR relied on a set of 60 Vbeta primers and 13 Jbeta primers. Libraries were prepared by immunoSEQ multiplex PCR; TCRdb keeps only in-frame clonotypes and omits some of them. The data show fewer than 120,000 clones, roughly 80% seen once. Study observations and caveats: What TCR beta sequences reportedly achieved was accurate prediction of HLA-A and HLA-B alleles in most subjects. Roughly even sequencing depth across donors was the assumption behind the presence/absence analyses. In vitro confirmation showed three CMV-associated chains to be CMV antigen specific.

Comment on this clone: Its specificity is not known.

V lost 0 bases to trimming and J lost 3 bases, with 9 bases between them. The CDR3 totals 14 residues. Germline V gene data show CDR1 as SGDLS and CDR2 as YYNGEE. Though probably carrying unrecorded immune exposures, donors were nominally healthy at sampling. The J gene is TRBJ1-1, the V gene TRBV9, with D perhaps matching TRBD1 (6 bases). The specimen was PBMCs. This sequence was found in a man aged 25 to 40 in good health and CMV-seropositive. For the CDR3, the DNA is TGTGCCAGCAGCGTAGTGGACAGTTACACTGAAGCTTTCTTT. As protein: CASSVVDSYTEAFF.